This T cell receptor beta chain was obtained from a study of CD8 T cells in Susac syndrome. Germline V lookup: CDR1 SGHRS, CDR2 YFSETQ. V was shortened by 0 bases and J by 0 bases, with 15 bases between the two germline ends. This CDR3 comprises 17 residues. The CD8+ and CD4+ T cells were negatively isolated, with the TEMRA cells enriched by FACS. Reverse transcription of about 0.45 to 1 ug RNA used random hexamers. Amplification of TCR beta CDR3 across 54 Vbeta and 13 Jbeta was performed with immunoSEQ multiplex PCR. TCRdb itself ran the immunoSEQ multiplex PCR reads through MiXCR, one entry per CDR3 protein. Here the sample spans about 250,000 distinct CDR3 sequences, 80% to 95% being singletons.

Sequencing was performed on CD4+ T cells from PBMCs. This chain connects TRBV5-1 to TRBJ1-1; D gene ambiguous. This TCR was sampled from a human donor with multiple sclerosis. CDR3 residues: CASSLEPQLRMNTEAFF. Written as DNA, the CDR3 is TGCGCCAGCAGCTTGGAACCACAGCTCCGAATGAACACTGAAGCTTTCTTT.